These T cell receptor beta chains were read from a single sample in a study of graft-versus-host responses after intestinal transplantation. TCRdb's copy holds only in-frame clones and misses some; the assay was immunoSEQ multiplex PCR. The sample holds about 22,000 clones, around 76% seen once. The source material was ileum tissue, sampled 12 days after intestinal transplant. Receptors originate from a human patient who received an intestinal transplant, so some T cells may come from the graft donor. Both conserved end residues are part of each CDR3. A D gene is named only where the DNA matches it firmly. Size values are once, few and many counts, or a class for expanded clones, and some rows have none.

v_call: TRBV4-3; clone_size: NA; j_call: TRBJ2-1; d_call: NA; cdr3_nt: TGCGCCAGCAGCCCCCAAGCCGCCTACAATGAGCAGTTCTTC; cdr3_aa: CASSPQAAYNEQFF
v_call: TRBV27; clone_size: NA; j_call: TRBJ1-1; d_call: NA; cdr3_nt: TGTGCCAGCAGTTTATCGCGGGTCTCTGAAGCTTTCTTT; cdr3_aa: CASSLSRVSEAFF
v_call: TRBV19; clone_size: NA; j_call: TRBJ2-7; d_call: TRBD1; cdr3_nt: TGTGCCAGTAGTGCAGGGGGCTACGAGCAGTACTTC; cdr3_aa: CASSAGGYEQYF
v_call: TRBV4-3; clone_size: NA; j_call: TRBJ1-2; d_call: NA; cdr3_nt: TGCGCCAGCAGCCACGAACAGGTCAAAAACTATGGCTACACCTTC; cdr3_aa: CASSHEQVKNYGYTF
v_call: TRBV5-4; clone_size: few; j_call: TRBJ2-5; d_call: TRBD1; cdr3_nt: TGTGCCAGCAGCTTCAGGGGGAACCAAGAGACCCAGTACTTC; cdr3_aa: CASSFRGNQETQYF
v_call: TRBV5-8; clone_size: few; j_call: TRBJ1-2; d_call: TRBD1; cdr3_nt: TGTGCCAGCAGCTTGGCGGGACAGCCAGATGGCTACACCTTC; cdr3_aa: CASSLAGQPDGYTF
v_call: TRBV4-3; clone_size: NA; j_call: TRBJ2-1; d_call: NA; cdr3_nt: TGCGCCAGCAGCCACCTCGCAGGGAATGAGCAGTTCTTC; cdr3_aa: CASSHLAGNEQFF
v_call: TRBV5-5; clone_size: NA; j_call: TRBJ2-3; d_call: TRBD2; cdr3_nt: TGTGCCAGCAGCTTGGTGCCTAGCGGGGGAACAGATACGCAGTATTTT; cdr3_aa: CASSLVPSGGTDTQYF
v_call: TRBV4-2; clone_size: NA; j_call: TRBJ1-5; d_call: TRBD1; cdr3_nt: TGTGCCAGCAGCCAGGTCGACAGGGATAGCAATCAGCCCCAGCATTTT; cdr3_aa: CASSQVDRDSNQPQHF
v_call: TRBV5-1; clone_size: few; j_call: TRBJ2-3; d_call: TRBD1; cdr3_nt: TGCGCCAGCAGCTTGTTCCAGGGGGTAACAGATACGCAGTATTTT; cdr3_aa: CASSLFQGVTDTQYF
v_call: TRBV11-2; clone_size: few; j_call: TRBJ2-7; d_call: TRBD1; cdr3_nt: TGTGCCAGCAGCCTAAGGGGACAGGGGGCATACGAGCAGTACTTC; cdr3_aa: CASSLRGQGAYEQYF
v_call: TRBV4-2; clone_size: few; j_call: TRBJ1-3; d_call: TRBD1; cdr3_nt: TGTGCCAGCAGCCAAGAATGGGACAGTGGACGAGGAAACACCATATATTTT; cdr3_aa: CASSQEWDSGRGNTIYF
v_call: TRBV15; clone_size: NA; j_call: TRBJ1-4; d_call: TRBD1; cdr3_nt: TGTGCCACCACTCACGACCAGGGGGGTAATGAAAAACTGTTTTTT; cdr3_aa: CATTHDQGGNEKLFF
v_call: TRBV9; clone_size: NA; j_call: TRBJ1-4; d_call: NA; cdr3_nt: TGTGCCAGCAGCTCCAGACAGTGGGGGGGGAAACTGTTTTTT; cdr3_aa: CASSSRQWGGKLFF
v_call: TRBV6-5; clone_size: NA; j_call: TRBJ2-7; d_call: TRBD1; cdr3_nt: TGTGCCAGCACTTCCTCATGGGACAGCACCTACGAGCAGTACTTC; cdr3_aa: CASTSSWDSTYEQYF
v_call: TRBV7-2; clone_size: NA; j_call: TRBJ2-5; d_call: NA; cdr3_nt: TGTGCCAGCAGCTTCGGGTCGAGTTGGGAGACCCAGTACTTC; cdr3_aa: CASSFGSSWETQYF
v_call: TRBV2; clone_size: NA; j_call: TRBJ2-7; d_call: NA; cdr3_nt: TGTGCCAGCAGTGAATGGAGTAAGCAGTACTTC; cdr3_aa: CASSEWSKQYF
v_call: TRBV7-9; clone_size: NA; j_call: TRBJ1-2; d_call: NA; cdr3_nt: TGTGCCAGCAGCTTAAAAGAAGCCTATGGCTACACCTTC; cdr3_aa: CASSLKEAYGYTF
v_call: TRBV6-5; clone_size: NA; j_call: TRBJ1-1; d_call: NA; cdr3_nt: TGTGCCAGCAGTTACCCAAGGGGGACGGTAACTGAAGCTTTCTTT; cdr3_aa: CASSYPRGTVTEAFF
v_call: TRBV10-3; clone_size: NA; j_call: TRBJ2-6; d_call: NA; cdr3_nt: TGTGCCATTGGCCAGGCCAACGTCCTGACTTTC; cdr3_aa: CAIGQANVLTF
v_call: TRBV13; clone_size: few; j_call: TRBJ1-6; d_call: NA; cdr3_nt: TGTGCCAGCAGCTTAGGCCTTTCACCCCTCCACTTT; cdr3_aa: CASSLGLSPLHF
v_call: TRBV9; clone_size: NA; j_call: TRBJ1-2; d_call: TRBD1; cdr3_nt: TGTGCCAGCAGCCCCCGGGACAGGGGTGACTATGGCTACACCTTC; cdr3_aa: CASSPRDRGDYGYTF
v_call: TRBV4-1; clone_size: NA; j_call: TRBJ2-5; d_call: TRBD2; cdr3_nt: TGCGCCAGCAGCCAAGGGACTAGTATACAAGAGACCCAGTACTTC; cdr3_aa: CASSQGTSIQETQYF
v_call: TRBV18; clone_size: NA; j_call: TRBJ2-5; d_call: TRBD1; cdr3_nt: TGTGCCAGCTCACAAAACAGGGGTAGCCAAGAGACCCAGTACTTC; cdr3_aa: CASSQNRGSQETQYF
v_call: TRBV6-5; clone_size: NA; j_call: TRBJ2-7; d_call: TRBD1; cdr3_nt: TGTGCCAGCAGCCACGACAGGGGCCGCTCCTACGAGCAGTACTTC; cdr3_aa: CASSHDRGRSYEQYF